Shown below are 15 T cell receptor beta chains from a single sample sequenced in a study of vaccination effects on CD4 cells after COVID-19. Antigen-specific CD4+ T cells were first expanded with viral peptide pools by the ViraFEST assay and only then sequenced. Subsequent to a culture period of under 11 days, CD4+ T cells were isolated. Every participant took two doses of the BNT162b2 or mRNA-1273 vaccine. Sequencing was performed with immunoSEQ multiplex PCR; in TCRdb, only in-frame clones are kept and a portion is missing. The sample carries roughly 23,000 clones, 60% to 85% recorded once. These receptors have no identified antigens. Here the sequenced sample was CD4+ T cells from PBMCs cultured with HCoV-NL63 spike peptides, taken after COVID-19 vaccination. The source is a human donor who received a COVID-19 vaccine.

This clone was recorded once. The chain couples TRBV9 to TRBJ1-6; 9 bases agree with TRBD1. From germline, CDR1 is SGDLS and CDR2 YYNGEE. The CDR3 sequence is 14 residues long. V lost 3 bases and J lost 7; bases outside the gene matches: 2. The CDR3, as DNA: TGTGCCAGCAGCGCCGGGACAGGGAATTCACCCCTCCACTTT. It encodes CASSAGTGNSPLHF.

The chain has TRBV6-5 and TRBJ1-4, with 11 bases that match TRBD1. J gave up 7 bases and V 6 bases, and 4 bases lay outside the gene matches. The CDR3 has 14 amino acids. The germline CDR1 and CDR2 sequences are MNHEY and SVGAGI. The CDR3 sequence: CASRRDRGSEKLFF. CDR3 in DNA: TGTGCCAGCAGACGGGACAGGGGGAGTGAAAAACTGTTTTTT.

The rearrangement joins TRBV20-1 to TRBJ1-2; 8 positions agree with TRBD1. With 3 bases clipped from V and 14 bases from J, the junction kept 5 bases outside the gene matches. Germline CDR1 and CDR2: DFQATT and SNEGSKA (reference sequence). The CDR3 extends over 10 amino acids. The CDR3 DNA sequence: TGCAGTGCTAGCGGACAGGGAAGGACCTTC. Translating gives CSASGQGRTF.

The chain recombines TRBV30 with TRBJ1-5; 9 nucleotides agree with TRBD1. V lost 5 bases and J lost 5; bases outside the gene matches: 4. The CDR3 extends over 13 amino acids. Looked up from germline, CDR1 is GTSNPN and CDR2 is SVGIG (reference sequence). CDR3 bases: TGTGCCTGGGCAAACAGGGGGCATCAGCCCCAGCATTTT. This encodes CAWANRGHQPQHF.

The chain links TRBV7-2 to TRBJ1-3, with D possibly TRBD1 on 6 matching bases. The CDR3 covers 16 residues. CDR1 is SGHTA and CDR2 is FQGNSA in the germline V gene. With 2 bases removed from V and 0 bases from J, the gap between germline ends came to 11 bases. The CDR3 reads CASSLMGAFSGNTIYF. In DNA form, the CDR3 reads TGTGCCAGCAGCTTAATGGGGGCCTTCTCTGGAAACACCATATATTTT.

This clone has ten or more counts. This chain uses TRBV5-6 with TRBJ1-3, with unresolved D. With 5 bases removed from V and 0 bases from J, the gap between germline ends came to 18 bases. This CDR3 contains 17 residues. Per germline, CDR1 SGHDT and CDR2 YYEEEE. CDR3 amino acids: CASRVARPLVSGNTIYF. CDR3 nucleotide sequence: TGTGCCAGCAGGGTGGCGCGGCCTCTGGTCTCTGGAAACACCATATATTTT. Together with reference TRBV5-6 and TRBJ1-3, the CDR3 gives the full variable domain: DAGVTQSPTHLIKTRGQQVTLRCSPKSGHDTVSWYQQALGQGPQFIFQYYEEEERQRGNFPDRFSGHQFPNYSSELNVNALLLGDSALYLCASRVARPLVSGNTIYFGEGSWLTVV.

The chain is built from TRBV6-5 and TRBJ2-7; 11 positions match TRBD2. Per the germline V gene, CDR1 is MNHEY and CDR2 is SVGAGI. V dropped 6 bases and J dropped 4; count of bases not matched to a gene: 2. CDR3 length: 13 residues. The CDR3 sequence is CASRSSGGYEQYF. The CDR3 DNA follows: TGTGCCAGCAGATCTAGCGGGGGGTACGAGCAGTACTTC.

The V gene is TRBV5-1, the J gene TRBJ2-7; 7 nucleotides align to TRBD1. From germline, CDR1 is SGHRS and CDR2 YFSETQ. The CDR3 is made up of 13 amino acids. The V and J ends lost 0 bases and 7 bases, in that order; junction bases with no gene match: 4. The CDR3 DNA is TGCGCCAGCAGCTTGGGGGACAGAGATGAGCAGTACTTC. It translates to CASSLGDRDEQYF.

The chain is built from TRBV28 and TRBJ2-7; possibly TRBD1 for D (6 bases). V lost 10 bases and J lost 3, with 13 bases in between. From germline, CDR1 is MDHEN and CDR2 SYDVKM. The CDR3 runs to 12 residues. CDR3 DNA sequence: TGTGCCACCCGGGACACCCGCTACGAGCAGTACTTC. The encoded protein is CATRDTRYEQYF.

This clone has only a few counts. The chain is built from TRBV29-1 and TRBJ1-2, with D possibly being TRBD1 (6 bases). The CDR3 consists of 12 residues. CDR1 and CDR2 from the germline V gene are SQVTM and ANQGSEA. Deletions cut 6 bases from V and 4 bases from J, with 12 bases between. The DNA of the CDR3 is TGCAGCGTCGGGCAGGGGCTCTATGGCTACACCTTC. It translates to CSVGQGLYGYTF.

V is TRBV14 and J is TRBJ1-4; TRBD1 is a possible D gene (5 bases). With 0 bases removed from V and 1 base from J, the gap between germline ends came to 9 bases. The germline V gene has CDR1 SGHDN and CDR2 FVKESK. This CDR3 contains 16 residues. Written as DNA, the CDR3 is TGTGCCAGCAGCCAAGATGGGGCTATAACTAATGAAAAACTGTTTTTT. Its translation is CASSQDGAITNEKLFF.

This clone was found once. The genes are TRBV18 and TRBJ2-5, with D tentatively TRBD1 (7 bases). The V end lost 2 bases, the J end lost 4 bases, and 20 bases lay between the germline ends. The germline V gene encodes CDR1 KGHSH and CDR2 LQKENI. The CDR3 has 17 residues. The CDR3 here is CASSPARGWRAGETQYF. The CDR3 region has the DNA TGTGCCAGCTCACCAGCCAGGGGGTGGAGGGCAGGAGAGACCCAGTACTTC. Variable domain in full (rest from reference TRBV18 and TRBJ2-5): NAGVMQNPRHLVRRRGQEARLRCSPMKGHSHVYWYRQLPEEGLKFMVYLQKENIIDESGMPKERFSAEFPKEGPSILRIQQVVRGDSAAYFCASSPARGWRAGETQYFGPGTRLLVL.

This rearrangement joins TRBV7-9 to TRBJ1-4; TRBD1 agrees at 7 bases. Trimming at V came to 5 bases and at J to 4 bases, leaving 7 bases not matched to a gene. Germline V gene sequence: CDR1 SEHNR, CDR2 FQNEAQ (reference sequence). CDR3 length equals 15 residues. The chain's CDR3 is CASSATGTDNEKLFF. The CDR3 region has the DNA TGTGCCAGCAGCGCCACCGGGACAGATAATGAAAAACTGTTTTTT.

In regard to this clone: A junction boundary mismatches the germline segment, possibly from a read error. The chain recombines TRBV7-2 with TRBJ1-2, with 7 nucleotides matching TRBD1. The CDR3 runs to 14 residues. Germline V CDR1 and CDR2: SGHTA, FQGNSA. For the CDR3, the DNA is TGTGCCGGCAGCTTAGAAGCAGGGGGGTATGGCTACACCTTC. It is translated as CAGSLEAGGYGYTF.

This chain uses TRBV2 with TRBJ2-7; TRBD1 aligns across 9 bases. Unmatched junction bases numbered 2, after V lost 4 bases and J lost 1 base. Germline V gene data show CDR1 as SNHLY and CDR2 as FYNNEI. This CDR3 comprises 14 residues. For the CDR3, the DNA is TGTGCCAGCAGTGGGGGGACAGGGTCCTACGAGCAGTACTTC. Its protein is CASSGGTGSYEQYF.